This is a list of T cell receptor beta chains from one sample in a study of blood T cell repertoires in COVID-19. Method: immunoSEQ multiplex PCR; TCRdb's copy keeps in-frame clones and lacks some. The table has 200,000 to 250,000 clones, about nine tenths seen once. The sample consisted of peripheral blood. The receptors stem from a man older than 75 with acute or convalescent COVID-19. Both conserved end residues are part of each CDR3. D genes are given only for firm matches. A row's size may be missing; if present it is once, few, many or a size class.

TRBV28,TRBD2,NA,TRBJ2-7,CASSPSGSSSYEQYF,TGTGCCAGCAGCCCTAGCGGGAGTTCGTCCTACGAGCAGTACTTC
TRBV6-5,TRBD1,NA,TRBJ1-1,CASRRTGGWNTEAFF,TGTGCCAGCAGGCGGACAGGGGGGTGGAACACTGAAGCTTTCTTT
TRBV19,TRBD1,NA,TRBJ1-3,CASTWDRVAGNTIYF,TGTGCCAGTACCTGGGACAGGGTGGCTGGAAACACCATATATTTT
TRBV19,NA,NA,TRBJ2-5,CASSWSVRETQYF,TGTGCCAGTAGTTGGTCCGTACGGGAGACCCAGTACTTC
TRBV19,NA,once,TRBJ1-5,CASSRQINQPQHF,TGTGCCAGTAGTAGACAGATTAATCAGCCCCAGCATTTT
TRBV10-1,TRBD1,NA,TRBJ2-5,CASSEGGPGGTQYF,TGCGCCAGCAGTGAGGGTGGACCAGGGGGGACCCAGTACTTC
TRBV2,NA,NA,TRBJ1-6,CASRAPGFGSPLHF,TGTGCCAGCAGAGCACCAGGGTTCGGATCACCCCTCCACTTT
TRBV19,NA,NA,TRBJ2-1,CASSTAGKEQFF,TGTGCCAGTAGCACGGCCGGGAAAGAGCAGTTCTTC
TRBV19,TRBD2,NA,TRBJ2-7,CASSRTLAGPYEQYF,TGTGCCAGTAGTCGAACGCTAGCGGGACCCTACGAGCAGTACTTC
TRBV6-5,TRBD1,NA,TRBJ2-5,CASRAGGARVETQYF,TGTGCCAGCAGGGCAGGGGGCGCACGGGTAGAGACCCAGTACTTC
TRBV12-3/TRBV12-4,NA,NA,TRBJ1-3,CASRNLGTNTIYF,TGTGCCAGCAGGAACCTAGGAACAAACACCATATATTTT
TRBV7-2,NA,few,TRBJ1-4,CASSVGGGVEKLFF,TGTGCCAGCAGCGTAGGGGGGGGAGTCGAAAAACTGTTTTTT
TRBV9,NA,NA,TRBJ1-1,CASSAQGGETEAFF,TGTGCCAGCAGCGCCCAGGGTGGTGAGACTGAAGCTTTCTTT
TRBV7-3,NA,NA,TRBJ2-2,CASSLASLNTGELFF,TGTGCCAGCAGCTTAGCGAGCTTGAACACCGGGGAGCTGTTTTTT
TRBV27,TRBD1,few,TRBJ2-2,CASSRNRGRRELFF,TGTGCCAGCAGCAGAAACAGGGGGCGGCGGGAGCTGTTTTTT
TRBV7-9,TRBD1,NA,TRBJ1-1,CASSLRQGAGDTEAFF,TGTGCCAGCAGCTTGCGACAGGGGGCCGGGGACACTGAAGCTTTCTTT
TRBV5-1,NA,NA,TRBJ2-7,CASSLDGYEQYF,TGCGCCAGCAGCTTGGACGGGTACGAGCAGTACTTC
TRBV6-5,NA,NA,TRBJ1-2,CASRPPGVYGYTF,TGTGCCAGCAGACCCCCAGGGGTGTATGGCTACACCTTC
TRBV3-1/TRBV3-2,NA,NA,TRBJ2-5,CASSQRGQQETQYF,TGTGCCAGCAGCCAAAGAGGACAGCAAGAGACCCAGTACTTC
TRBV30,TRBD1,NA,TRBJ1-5,CAWSRGFNQPQHF,TGTGCCTGGAGCAGGGGGTTCAATCAGCCCCAGCATTTT
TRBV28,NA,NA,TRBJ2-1,CASFTPGRFNEQFF,TGTGCCAGCTTCACCCCCGGGAGATTTAATGAGCAGTTCTTC
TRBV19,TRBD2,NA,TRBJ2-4,CASRGALAGFQNIQYF,TGTGCCAGTAGGGGAGCTCTAGCGGGATTCCAAAACATTCAGTACTTC
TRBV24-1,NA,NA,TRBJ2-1,CATSDSGWGQRSYNEQFF,TGTGCCACCAGTGATTCAGGATGGGGCCAGCGCTCCTACAATGAGCAGTTCTTC
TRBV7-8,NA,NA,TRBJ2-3,CASSRFSGPSTDTQYF,TGTGCCAGCAGCCGATTTAGCGGCCCTAGCACAGATACGCAGTATTTT
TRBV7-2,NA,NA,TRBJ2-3,CASSRDTNTDTQYF,TGTGCCAGCAGCCGTGACACCAACACAGATACGCAGTATTTT
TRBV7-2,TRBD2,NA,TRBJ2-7,CASSSGTTPEQYF,TGTGCCAGCAGCTCCGGGACTACCCCCGAGCAGTACTTC
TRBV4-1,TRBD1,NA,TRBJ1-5,CASSSRQGVGQPQHF,TGCGCCAGCAGCTCTCGACAGGGGGTTGGTCAGCCCCAGCATTTT
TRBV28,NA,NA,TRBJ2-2,CASSLPTTVNTGELFF,TGTGCCAGCAGTTTACCCACGACAGTGAACACCGGGGAGCTGTTTTTT
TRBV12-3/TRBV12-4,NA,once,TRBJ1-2,CASSSRPNYGYTF,TGTGCCAGCAGTTCGAGGCCTAACTATGGCTACACCTTC
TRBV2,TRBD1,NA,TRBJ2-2,CASSPWRGQGTGELFF,TGTGCCAGCAGTCCTTGGCGGGGACAGGGCACCGGGGAGCTGTTTTTT
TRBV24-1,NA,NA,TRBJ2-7,CATSDHKTASYEQYF,TGTGCCACCAGTGACCATAAGACTGCCTCCTACGAGCAGTACTTC
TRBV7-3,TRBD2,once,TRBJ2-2,CASSFGAGGTGELFF,TGTGCCAGCAGCTTTGGAGCGGGAGGGACCGGGGAGCTGTTTTTT
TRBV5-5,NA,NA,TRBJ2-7,CASSPALERLYEQYF,TGTGCCAGCAGCCCCGCGTTGGAGCGTCTCTACGAGCAGTACTTC
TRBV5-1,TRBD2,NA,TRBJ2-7,CASSSGLAGVGEQYF,TGCGCCAGCAGCTCGGGACTAGCGGGAGTGGGCGAGCAGTACTTC